A selection of T cell receptor beta chains follows, all from one sample in a study of T cell responses to AZD1222 COVID-19 vaccine. The repertoire was sequenced with immunoSEQ multiplex PCR; TCRdb's copy has only in-frame clones and lacks some. The repertoire has about 110,000 clones, under 90% of them found once; the top ten carry about 4.9%. The sample was peripheral blood, taken on day 0 of AZD1222 vaccination. Source of these receptors: an adult in good health. Both conserved end residues are part of each CDR3.

j_gene,v_gene,CDR3aa
TRBJ1-3,TRBV19,CASSATEAYSSGNTIYF
TRBJ1-6,TRBV2,CASSDMGGNSPLHF
TRBJ1-6,TRBV5-5,CASNQNPGEGSPLHF
TRBJ1-2,TRBV3-1/TRBV3-2,CASSQEQGVGGYTF
TRBJ1-1,TRBV5-1,CASSLDGTGGIAEAFF
TRBJ1-3,TRBV1,CTSSRQTQRVSSGNTIYF
TRBJ2-5,TRBV28,CASSYLETQYF
TRBJ2-2,TRBV5-1,CASSLPTGSTGELFF
TRBJ1-2,TRBV29-1,CSVARDRRTNGYTF
TRBJ1-1,TRBV20-1,CSASDYGGANTEAFF
TRBJ2-7,TRBV9,CASSPEPGQGLYEQYF
TRBJ1-2,TRBV19,CASGLGDYGYTF
TRBJ1-5,TRBV28,CASSLWGTGDTNQPQHF
TRBJ1-6,TRBV21-1,CASSEGDRLSHF
TRBJ1-5,TRBV19,CASSTGYGQPQHF
TRBJ2-2,TRBV24-1,CATSERDAANTGELFF
TRBJ1-1,TRBV19,CASSMGGGRVEAFF
TRBJ2-3,TRBV5-4,CASSGGLARTDTQYF
TRBJ2-7,TRBV28,CASTEEVAGNYEQYF
TRBJ2-3,TRBV20-1,CSAGTANTQYF
TRBJ1-2,TRBV24-1,CATSDSDGGNYGYTF
TRBJ2-1,TRBV11-2,CASSSRRVGANYNEQFF
TRBJ1-1,TRBV19,CASSIETVVHTEAFF
TRBJ2-5,TRBV5-1,CASSVPSGGPGETQYF
TRBJ2-1,TRBV28,CASSLRGREQFF
TRBJ2-2,TRBV19,CASSIEGRTSGRAGELFF
TRBJ1-1,TRBV28,CASRYPFAPKGAEAFF
TRBJ1-1,TRBV6-5,CASSLARTGGPEAFF
TRBJ1-1,TRBV7-9,CASSHSPGRGTEAFF
TRBJ1-2,TRBV6-5,CASSSGQGSYGYTF
TRBJ1-1,TRBV27,CASSFKTGGTDTEAFF
TRBJ2-7,TRBV18,CASSPREGARGEQYF
TRBJ2-5,TRBV7-9,CASSPGLASQETQYF
TRBJ1-5,TRBV2,CASSELGQRNQPQHF
TRBJ1-4,TRBV7-2,CASSLLGQTEKLFF
TRBJ2-7,TRBV24-1,CATSESGWSYEQYF
TRBJ2-1,TRBV11-2,CASSPRSEGEQFF
TRBJ2-5,TRBV18,CASSWTATTLQETQYF
TRBJ2-5,TRBV14,CASSQGVDWSWTQYF
TRBJ2-7,TRBV7-9,CASSPGQGPHYEQYF
TRBJ2-2,TRBV10-1,CASSESGRAGGSSGELFF
TRBJ2-1,TRBV24-1,CATSDPLRLAGVGEQFF
TRBJ1-5,TRBV12-3/TRBV12-4,CASSFRAQPQHF
TRBJ2-7,TRBV29-1,CSVEEQGVYEQYF
TRBJ2-1,TRBV19,CASSILGGRSYNEQFF
TRBJ2-1,TRBV11-2,CASSLEPGSQYWGQFF
TRBJ1-5,TRBV11-3,CASSLFSRDYSNQPQHF
TRBJ2-7,TRBV9,CASSSGSEVEQYF
TRBJ1-1,TRBV7-8,CASSLQHTGFTEAFF
TRBJ1-5,TRBV16,CASSPQSNQPQHF
TRBJ1-1,TRBV9,CASSSRGPTEAFF
TRBJ1-6,TRBV11-2,CASRYTGANYNSPLHF
TRBJ2-7,TRBV3-1/TRBV3-2,CASSPTTGGRYEQYF